One T cell receptor beta chain is described in this entry. As yet, its antigen is unknown. The entry originates in a study of CD8 T cells in ankylosing spondylitis. Libraries of TCR beta came from quantitative 5'-RACE with molecular barcodes. From the 5' RACE reads, TCRdb called clonotypes with MiXCR, one entry per CDR3 protein. The table has about 150,000 distinct CDR3 sequences, approximately 48% seen once. Study-level results: What seemed typical of ankylosing spondylitis blood was a TCR beta motif built from several highly homologous variants.

The CDR3 is 13 residues long. Germline V gene lookup returns CDR1 DFQATT and CDR2 SNEGSKA (reference sequence). Trimming left V 2 bases short and J 4 bases short, with 9 bases between. The receptor's source is a male donor with ankylosing spondylitis. The chain has TRBV20-1 and TRBJ1-5, with a tentative D call TRBD1 (5 bases). The specimen sequenced was synovial fluid, either unsorted or a sorted T cell fraction (not recorded which). This chain's CDR3 is CSARRDSNQPQHF. CDR3 nucleotides: TGCAGTGCTAGAAGGGACTCGAATCAGCCCCAGCATTTT.